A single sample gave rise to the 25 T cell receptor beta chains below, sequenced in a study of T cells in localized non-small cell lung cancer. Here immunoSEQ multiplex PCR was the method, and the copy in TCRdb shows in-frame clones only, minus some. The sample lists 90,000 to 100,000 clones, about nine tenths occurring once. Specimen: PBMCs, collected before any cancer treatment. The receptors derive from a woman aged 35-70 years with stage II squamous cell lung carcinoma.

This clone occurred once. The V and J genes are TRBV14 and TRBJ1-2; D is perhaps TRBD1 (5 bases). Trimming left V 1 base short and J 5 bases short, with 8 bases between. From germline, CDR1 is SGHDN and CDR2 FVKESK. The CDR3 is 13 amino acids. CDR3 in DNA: TGTGCCAGCAGCCAAGGACAGCCTTATGGCTACACCTTC. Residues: CASSQGQPYGYTF.

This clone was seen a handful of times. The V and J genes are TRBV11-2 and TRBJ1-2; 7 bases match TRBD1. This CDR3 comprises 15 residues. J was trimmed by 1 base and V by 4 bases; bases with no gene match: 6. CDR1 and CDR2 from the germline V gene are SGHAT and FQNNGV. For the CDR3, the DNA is TGTGCCAGCAGCTCGAAGGGGGCCTTTAACTATGGCTACACCTTC. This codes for CASSSKGAFNYGYTF. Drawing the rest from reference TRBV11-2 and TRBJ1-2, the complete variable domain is EAGVAQSPRYKIIEKRQSVAFWCNPISGHATLYWYQQILGQGPKLLIQFQNNGVVDDSQLPKDRFSAERLKGVDSTLKIQPAKLEDSAVYLCASSSKGAFNYGYTFGSGTRLTVV.

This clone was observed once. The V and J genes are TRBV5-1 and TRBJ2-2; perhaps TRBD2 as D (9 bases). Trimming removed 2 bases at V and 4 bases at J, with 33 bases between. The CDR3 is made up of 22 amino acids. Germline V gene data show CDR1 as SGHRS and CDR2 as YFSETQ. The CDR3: CASSLSGGRLAGVGPTTGELFF. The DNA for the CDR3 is TGCGCCAGCAGCTTATCAGGGGGCAGATTAGCGGGAGTAGGGCCGACCACCGGGGAGCTGTTTTTT.

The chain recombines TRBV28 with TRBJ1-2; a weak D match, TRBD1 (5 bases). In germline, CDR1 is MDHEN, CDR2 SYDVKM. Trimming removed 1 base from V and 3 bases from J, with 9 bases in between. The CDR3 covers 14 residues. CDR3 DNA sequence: TGTGCCAGCAGTTTATTAACCAGGGACTATGGCTACACCTTC. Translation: CASSLLTRDYGYTF.

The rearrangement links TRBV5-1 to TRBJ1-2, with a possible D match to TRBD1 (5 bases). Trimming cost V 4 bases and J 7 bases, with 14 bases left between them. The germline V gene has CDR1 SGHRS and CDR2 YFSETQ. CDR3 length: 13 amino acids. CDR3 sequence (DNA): TGCGCCAGCAGCCCCCCCGGTGGGGCTGGCTACACCTTC. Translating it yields CASSPPGGAGYTF.

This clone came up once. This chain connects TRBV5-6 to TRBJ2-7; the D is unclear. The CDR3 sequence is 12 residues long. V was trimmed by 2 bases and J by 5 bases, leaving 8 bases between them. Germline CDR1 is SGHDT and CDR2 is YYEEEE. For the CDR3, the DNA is TGTGCCAGCAGCTTAAAAGGGAACGAGCAGTACTTC. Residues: CASSLKGNEQYF. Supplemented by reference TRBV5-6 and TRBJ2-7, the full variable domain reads DAGVTQSPTHLIKTRGQQVTLRCSPKSGHDTVSWYQQALGQGPQFIFQYYEEEERQRGNFPDRFSGHQFPNYSSELNVNALLLGDSALYLCASSLKGNEQYFGPGTRLTVT.

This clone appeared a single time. The CDR3, as DNA: TGTGCCAGCAGTCCCCGCATGACATCTGGAAACACCATATATTTT. Translation: CASSPRMTSGNTIYF. The V and J genes are TRBV27 and TRBJ1-3; no firm D call. Trimming removed 5 bases at V and 1 base at J, with 12 bases between. Looked up from germline, CDR1 is MNHEY and CDR2 is SMNVEV (reference sequence). This CDR3 region has 15 residues.

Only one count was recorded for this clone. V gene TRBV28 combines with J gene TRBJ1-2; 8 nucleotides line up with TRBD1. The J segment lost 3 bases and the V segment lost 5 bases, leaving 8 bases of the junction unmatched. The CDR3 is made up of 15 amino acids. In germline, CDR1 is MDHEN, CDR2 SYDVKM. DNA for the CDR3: TGTGCCAGCAGTGATTGGAAACAGGGGGACTATGGCTACACCTTC. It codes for CASSDWKQGDYGYTF.

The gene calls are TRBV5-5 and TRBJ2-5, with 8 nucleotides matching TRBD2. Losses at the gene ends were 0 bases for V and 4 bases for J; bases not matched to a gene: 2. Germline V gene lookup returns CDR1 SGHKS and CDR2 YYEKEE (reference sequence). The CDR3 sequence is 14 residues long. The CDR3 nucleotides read TGTGCCAGCAGCTTGGGGACTAGCCCAGAGACCCAGTACTTC. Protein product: CASSLGTSPETQYF.

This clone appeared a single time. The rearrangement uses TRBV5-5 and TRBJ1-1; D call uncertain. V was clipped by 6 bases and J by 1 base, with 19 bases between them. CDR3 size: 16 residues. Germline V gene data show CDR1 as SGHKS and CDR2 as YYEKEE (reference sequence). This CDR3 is CASKSALHWGNTEAFF. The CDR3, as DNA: TGTGCCAGCAAATCCGCCTTGCATTGGGGGAACACTGAAGCTTTCTTT.

CDR3 sequence: CASSYGPYSNYGYTF. The CDR3 DNA follows: TGTGCCAGCAGTTACGGGCCCTATTCTAACTATGGCTACACCTTC. V usage is TRBV6-6 and J usage is TRBJ1-2; unclear D gene. The CDR3 spans 15 residues. CDR1 and CDR2 from the germline V gene are MNHNY and SVGAGI (reference sequence). Trimming took off 2 bases at V and 0 bases at J, with 10 bases between the two ends.

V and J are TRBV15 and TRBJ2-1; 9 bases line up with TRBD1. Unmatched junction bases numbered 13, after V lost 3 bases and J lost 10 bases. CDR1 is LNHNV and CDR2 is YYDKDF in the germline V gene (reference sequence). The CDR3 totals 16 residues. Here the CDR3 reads CATSRTTSQGANEQFF. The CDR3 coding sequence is TGTGCCACCAGCAGGACCACCTCACAGGGGGCAAACGAGCAGTTCTTC.

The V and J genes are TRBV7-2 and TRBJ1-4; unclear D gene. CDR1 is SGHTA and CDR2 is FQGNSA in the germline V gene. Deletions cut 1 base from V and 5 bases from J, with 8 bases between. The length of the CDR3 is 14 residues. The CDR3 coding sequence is TGTGCCAGCAGCTTAGAACAGTCAAATGAAAAACTGTTTTTT. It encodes CASSLEQSNEKLFF.

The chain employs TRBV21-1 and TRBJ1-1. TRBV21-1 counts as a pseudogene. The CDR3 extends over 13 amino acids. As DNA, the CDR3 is TGTGCCAGCAGCCGGGGGGTATACACTGAAGCTTTCTTT. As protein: CASSRGVYTEAFF.

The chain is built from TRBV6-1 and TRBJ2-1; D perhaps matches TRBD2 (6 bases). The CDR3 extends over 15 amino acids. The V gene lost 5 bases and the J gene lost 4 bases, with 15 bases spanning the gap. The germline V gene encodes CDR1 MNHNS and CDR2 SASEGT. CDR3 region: CASSMQASVYNEQFF. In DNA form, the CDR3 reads TGTGCCAGCAGTATGCAGGCTAGCGTGTACAATGAGCAGTTCTTC.

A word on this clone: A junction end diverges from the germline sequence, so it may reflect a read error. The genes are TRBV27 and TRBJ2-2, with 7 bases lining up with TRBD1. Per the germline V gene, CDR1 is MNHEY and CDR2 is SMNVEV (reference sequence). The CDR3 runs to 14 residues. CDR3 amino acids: CAIRGKKDTGELFF. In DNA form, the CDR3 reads TGTGCCATCAGGGGGAAAAAAGACACCGGGGAGTTGTTTTTT.

In DNA, the CDR3 is TGTGCCAGCTCACCACAGGGGGCGGGGATGAACACTGAAGCTTTCTTT. It encodes CASSPQGAGMNTEAFF. The rearrangement links TRBV18 to TRBJ1-1; 7 bases are a match to TRBD1. The V and J ends lost 1 base and 0 bases, in that order; junction bases with no gene match: 5. The V gene's germline CDR1 is KGHSH and CDR2 LQKENI. This CDR3 contains 16 residues.

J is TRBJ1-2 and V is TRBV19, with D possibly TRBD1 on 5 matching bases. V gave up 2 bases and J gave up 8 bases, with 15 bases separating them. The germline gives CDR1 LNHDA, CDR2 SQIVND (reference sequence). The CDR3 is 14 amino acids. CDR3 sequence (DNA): TGTGCCAGTAGTATAAGGGGCCCTCCGACCGGCTACACCTTC. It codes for CASSIRGPPTGYTF.

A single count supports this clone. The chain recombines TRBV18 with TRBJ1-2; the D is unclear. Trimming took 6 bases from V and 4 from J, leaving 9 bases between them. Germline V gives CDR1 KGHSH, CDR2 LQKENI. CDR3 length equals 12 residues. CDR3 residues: CASSPSVYGYTF. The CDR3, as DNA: TGTGCCAGCTCCCCGTCCGTCTATGGCTACACCTTC.

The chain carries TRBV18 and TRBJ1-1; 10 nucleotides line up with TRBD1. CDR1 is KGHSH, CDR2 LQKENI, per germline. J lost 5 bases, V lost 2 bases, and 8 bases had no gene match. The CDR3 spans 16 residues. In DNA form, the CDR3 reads TGTGCCAGCTCACCAGGGTCGGGACAGGGGAGAACTGAAGCTTTCTTT. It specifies CASSPGSGQGRTEAFF.

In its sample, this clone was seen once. The CDR3 sequence: CASSLAGTPIGNEQFF. CDR3 bases: TGTGCCAGCAGCTTAGCAGGGACCCCGATCGGGAATGAGCAGTTCTTC. The rearrangement uses TRBV7-6 and TRBJ2-1; D may be TRBD1 or TRBD2 (5 bases each). The CDR3 length is 16 residues. The ends were cut back, 0 bases at V and 7 bases at J, with 16 bases in the middle. Germline assignment: CDR1 SGHVS and CDR2 FNYEAQ.

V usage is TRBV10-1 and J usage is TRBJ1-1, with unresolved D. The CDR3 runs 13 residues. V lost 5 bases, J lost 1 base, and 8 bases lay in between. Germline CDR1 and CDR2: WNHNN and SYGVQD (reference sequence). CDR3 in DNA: TGCGCCAGCAGTCCACAACCGAACACTGAAGCTTTCTTT. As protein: CASSPQPNTEAFF.

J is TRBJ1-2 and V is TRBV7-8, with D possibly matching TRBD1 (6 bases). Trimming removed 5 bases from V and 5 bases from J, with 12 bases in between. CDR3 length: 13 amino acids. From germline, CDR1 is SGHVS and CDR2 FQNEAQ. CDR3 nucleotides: TGTGCCAGCAGCCAGCGAACAGGGTATGGCTACACCTTC. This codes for CASSQRTGYGYTF. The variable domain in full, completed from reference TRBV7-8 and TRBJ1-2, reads GAGVSQSPRYKVAKRGQDVALRCDPISGHVSLFWYQQALGQGPEFLTYFQNEAQLDKSGLPSDRFFAERPEGSVSTLKIQRTQQEDSAVYLCASSQRTGYGYTFGSGTRLTVV.

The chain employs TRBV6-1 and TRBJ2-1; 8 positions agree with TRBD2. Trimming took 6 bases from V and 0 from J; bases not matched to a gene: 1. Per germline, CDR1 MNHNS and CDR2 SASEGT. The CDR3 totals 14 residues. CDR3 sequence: CASRLADSYNEQFF. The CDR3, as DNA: TGTGCCAGCAGACTAGCGGACTCCTACAATGAGCAGTTCTTC.

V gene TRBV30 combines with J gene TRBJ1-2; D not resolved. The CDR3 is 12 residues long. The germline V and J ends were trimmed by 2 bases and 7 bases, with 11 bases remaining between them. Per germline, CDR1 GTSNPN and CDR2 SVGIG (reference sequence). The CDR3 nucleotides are TGTGCCTGGAGTCGCCCTCGTCTTGGCTACACCTTC. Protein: CAWSRPRLGYTF.